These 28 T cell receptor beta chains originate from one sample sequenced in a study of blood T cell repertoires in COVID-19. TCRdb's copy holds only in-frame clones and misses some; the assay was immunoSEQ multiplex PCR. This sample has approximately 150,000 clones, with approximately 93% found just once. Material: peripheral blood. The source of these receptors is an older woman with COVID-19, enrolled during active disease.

The CDR3 nucleotides read TGTGCCACCAGCAGAGACGCGGGACGGGGGGGTGAGACCCAGTACTTC. Translating it yields CATSRDAGRGGETQYF. This chain uses TRBV15 with TRBJ2-5; 8 nucleotides match TRBD2. The germline gives CDR1 LNHNV, CDR2 YYDKDF (reference sequence). With 0 bases clipped from V and 5 bases from J, the junction kept 8 bases outside the gene matches. CDR3 length: 16 amino acids.

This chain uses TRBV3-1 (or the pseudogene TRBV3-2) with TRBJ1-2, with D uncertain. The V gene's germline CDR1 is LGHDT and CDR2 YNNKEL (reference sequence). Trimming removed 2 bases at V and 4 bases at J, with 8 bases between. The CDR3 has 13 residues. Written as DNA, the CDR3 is TGTGCCAGCAGCCAAACGCCGGGCTATGGCTACACCTTC. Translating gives CASSQTPGYGYTF.

In DNA form, the CDR3 reads TGTGCCAGCAGCCAAGATCGTCGTAAACAGTACTTC. This codes for CASSQDRRKQYF. The genes are TRBV3-1 (or the pseudogene TRBV3-2) and TRBJ2-7; D is uncertain. From germline, CDR1 is LGHDT and CDR2 YNNKEL (reference sequence). V lost 0 bases and J lost 10, with 10 bases in between. This CDR3 comprises 12 residues.

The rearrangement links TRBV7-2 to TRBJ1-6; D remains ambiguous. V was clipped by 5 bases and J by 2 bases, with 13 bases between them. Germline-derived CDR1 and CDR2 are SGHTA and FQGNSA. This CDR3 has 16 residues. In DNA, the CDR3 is TGTGCCAGCAGCCGGGGAGGAGGGCCCTATAATTCACCCCTCCACTTT. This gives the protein CASSRGGGPYNSPLHF.

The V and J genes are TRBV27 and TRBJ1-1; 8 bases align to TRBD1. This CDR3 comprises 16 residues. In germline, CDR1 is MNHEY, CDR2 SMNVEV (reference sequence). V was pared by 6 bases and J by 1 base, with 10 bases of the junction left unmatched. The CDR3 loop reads CASRPNTGTGNTEAFF. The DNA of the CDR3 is TGTGCCAGCAGACCAAATACCGGGACAGGGAACACTGAAGCTTTCTTT.

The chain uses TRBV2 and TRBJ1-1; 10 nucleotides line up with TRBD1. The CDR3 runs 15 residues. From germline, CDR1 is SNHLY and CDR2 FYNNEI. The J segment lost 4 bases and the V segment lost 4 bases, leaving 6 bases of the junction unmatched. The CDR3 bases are TGTGCCAGCAGTGTAAGTGGACAGGGGGGCACTGAAGCTTTCTTT. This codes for CASSVSGQGGTEAFF.

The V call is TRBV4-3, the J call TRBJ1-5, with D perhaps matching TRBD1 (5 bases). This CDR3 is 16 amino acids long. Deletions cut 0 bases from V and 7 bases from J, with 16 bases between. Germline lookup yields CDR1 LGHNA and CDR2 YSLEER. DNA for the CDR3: TGCGCCAGCAGCCAAGATGTCTATGGGGGAGGCCAGCCCCAGCATTTT. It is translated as CASSQDVYGGGQPQHF.

In DNA, the CDR3 is TGTGCCAGCAGCTTAATCATTGAGGAGACCCAGTACTTC. Protein product: CASSLIIEETQYF. This rearrangement joins TRBV7-3 to TRBJ2-5; no definite D call. The germline V and J ends were trimmed by 1 base and 5 bases, with 8 bases remaining between them. The CDR3 covers 13 residues. The V gene's germline CDR1 is SGHTA and CDR2 FQGTGA.

CDR3 nucleotide sequence: TGTGCCAGCAGTGACTACCCAGGGCCTTATAGCAATCAGCCCCAGCATTTT. Translation gives CASSDYPGPYSNQPQHF. The V and J genes are TRBV6-4 and TRBJ1-5; a weak D match, TRBD1 (5 bases). The CDR3 totals 17 residues. CDR1 and CDR2 (germline): MRHNA, SNTAGT. V was trimmed by 1 base and J by 0 bases, leaving 13 bases between them.

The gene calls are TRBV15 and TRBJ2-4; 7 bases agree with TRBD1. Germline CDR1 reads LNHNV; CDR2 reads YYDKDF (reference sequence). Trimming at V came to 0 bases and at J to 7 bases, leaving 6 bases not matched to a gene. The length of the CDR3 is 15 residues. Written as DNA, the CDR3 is TGTGCCACCAGCAGAGATTTCACAGGGGCGAACATTCAGTACTTC. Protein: CATSRDFTGANIQYF.

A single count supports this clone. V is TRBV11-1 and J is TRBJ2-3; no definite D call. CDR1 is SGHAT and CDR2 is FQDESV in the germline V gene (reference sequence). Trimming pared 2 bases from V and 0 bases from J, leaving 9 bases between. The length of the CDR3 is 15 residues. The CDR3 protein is CASSLNALSTDTQYF. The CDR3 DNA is TGTGCCAGCAGCTTAAATGCCCTAAGCACAGATACGCAGTATTTT.

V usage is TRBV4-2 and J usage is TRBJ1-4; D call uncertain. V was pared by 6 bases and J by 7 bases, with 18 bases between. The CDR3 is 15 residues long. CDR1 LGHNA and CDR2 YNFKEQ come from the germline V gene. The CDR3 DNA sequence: TGTGCCAGCAGTGGGAGCGATAGGGAGAGTGAAAAACTGTTTTTT. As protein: CASSGSDRESEKLFF.

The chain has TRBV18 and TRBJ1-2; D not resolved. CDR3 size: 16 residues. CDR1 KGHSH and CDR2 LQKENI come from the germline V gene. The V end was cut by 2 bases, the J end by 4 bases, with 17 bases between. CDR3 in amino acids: CASSPTAEGLIYGYTF. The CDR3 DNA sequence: TGTGCCAGCTCACCAACGGCCGAGGGTTTGATCTATGGCTACACCTTC.

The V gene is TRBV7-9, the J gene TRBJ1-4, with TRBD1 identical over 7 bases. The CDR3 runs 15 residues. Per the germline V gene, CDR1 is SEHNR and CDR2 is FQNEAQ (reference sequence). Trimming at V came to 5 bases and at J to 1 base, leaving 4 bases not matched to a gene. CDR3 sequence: CASSPRQGTNEKLFF. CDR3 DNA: TGTGCCAGCAGCCCGCGACAGGGAACTAATGAAAAACTGTTTTTT.

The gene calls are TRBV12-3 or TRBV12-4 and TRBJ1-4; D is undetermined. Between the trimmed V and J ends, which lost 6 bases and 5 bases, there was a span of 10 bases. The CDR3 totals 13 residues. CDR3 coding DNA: TGTGCCAGCAGCCCCTCGAGGAATGAAAAACTGTTTTTT. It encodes CASSPSRNEKLFF.

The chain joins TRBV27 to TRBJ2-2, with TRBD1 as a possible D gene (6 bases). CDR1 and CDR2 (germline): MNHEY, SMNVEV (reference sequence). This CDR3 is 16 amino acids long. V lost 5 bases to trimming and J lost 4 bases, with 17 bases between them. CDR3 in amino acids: CASSVLTGSATGELFF. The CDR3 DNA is TGTGCCAGCAGTGTATTAACAGGGTCAGCCACCGGGGAGCTGTTTTTT.

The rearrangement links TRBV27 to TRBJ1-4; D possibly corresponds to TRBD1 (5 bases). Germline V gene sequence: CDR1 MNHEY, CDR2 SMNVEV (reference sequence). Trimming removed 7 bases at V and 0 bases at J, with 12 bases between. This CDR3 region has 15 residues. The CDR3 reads CASTDSYTTNEKLFF. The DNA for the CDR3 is TGTGCCAGCACCGACAGCTACACAACTAATGAAAAACTGTTTTTT.

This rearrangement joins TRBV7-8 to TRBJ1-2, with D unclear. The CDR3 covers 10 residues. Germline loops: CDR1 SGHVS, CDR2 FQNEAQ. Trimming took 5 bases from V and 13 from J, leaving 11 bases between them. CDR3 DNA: TGTGCCAGCAGCCGGGAGCGAATCACCTTC. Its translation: CASSRERITF.

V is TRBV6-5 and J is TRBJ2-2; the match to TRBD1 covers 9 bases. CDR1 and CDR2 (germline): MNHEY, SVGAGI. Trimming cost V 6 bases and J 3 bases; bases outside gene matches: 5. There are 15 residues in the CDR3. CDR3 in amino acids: CASRWGQGDTGELFF. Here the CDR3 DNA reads TGTGCCAGCAGATGGGGACAGGGCGACACCGGGGAGCTGTTTTTT.

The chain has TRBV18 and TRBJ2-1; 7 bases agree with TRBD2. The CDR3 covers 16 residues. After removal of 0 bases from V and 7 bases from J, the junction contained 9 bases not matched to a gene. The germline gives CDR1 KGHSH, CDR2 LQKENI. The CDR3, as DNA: TGTGCCAGCTCACCACCGCTAGCGGTACCTTTAAATGAGCAGTTCTTC. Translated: CASSPPLAVPLNEQFF.

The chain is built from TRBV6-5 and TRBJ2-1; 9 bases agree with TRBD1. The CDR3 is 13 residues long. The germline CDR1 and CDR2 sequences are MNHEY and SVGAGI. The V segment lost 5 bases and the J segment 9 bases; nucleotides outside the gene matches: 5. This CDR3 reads CASSTGGQGEQFF. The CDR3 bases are TGTGCCAGCAGTACAGGGGGCCAGGGTGAGCAGTTCTTC.

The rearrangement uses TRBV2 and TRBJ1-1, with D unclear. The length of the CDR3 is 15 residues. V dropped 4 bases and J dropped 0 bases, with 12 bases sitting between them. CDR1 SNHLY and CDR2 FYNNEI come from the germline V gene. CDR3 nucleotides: TGTGCCAGCAGTGTCGGTAGATCGATGAACACTGAAGCTTTCTTT. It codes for CASSVGRSMNTEAFF.

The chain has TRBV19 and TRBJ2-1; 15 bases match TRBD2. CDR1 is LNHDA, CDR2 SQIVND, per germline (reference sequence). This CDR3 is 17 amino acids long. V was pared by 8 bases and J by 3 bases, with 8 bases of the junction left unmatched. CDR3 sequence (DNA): TGTGCCAGTGGGACTAGCGGGGGGAGGGGTTACTACAATGAGCAGTTCTTC. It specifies CASGTSGGRGYYNEQFF.

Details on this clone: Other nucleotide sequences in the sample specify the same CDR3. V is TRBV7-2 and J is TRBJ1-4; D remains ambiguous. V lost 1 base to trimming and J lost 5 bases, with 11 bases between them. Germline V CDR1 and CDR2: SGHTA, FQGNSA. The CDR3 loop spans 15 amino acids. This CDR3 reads CASSLDRGSNEKLFF. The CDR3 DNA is TGTGCCAGCAGCTTAGACCGGGGATCCAATGAAAAACTGTTTTTT.

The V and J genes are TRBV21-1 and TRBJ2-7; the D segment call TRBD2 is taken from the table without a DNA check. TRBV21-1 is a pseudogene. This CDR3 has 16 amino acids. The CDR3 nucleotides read TGTGCCAGCAGCAAAGTAACAGCGGAGGCTCCCTACGAGCAGTACTTC. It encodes CASSKVTAEAPYEQYF.

CDR3 protein: CAWSTGQGKGYTF. CDR3 nucleotides: TGTGCCTGGAGTACCGGACAGGGCAAAGGCTACACCTTC. This sequence joins TRBV30 and TRBJ1-2, with 8 bases that match TRBD1. This CDR3 has 13 residues. Trimming cost V 2 bases and J 8 bases; bases outside gene matches: 7. The germline V gene encodes CDR1 GTSNPN and CDR2 SVGIG (reference sequence).

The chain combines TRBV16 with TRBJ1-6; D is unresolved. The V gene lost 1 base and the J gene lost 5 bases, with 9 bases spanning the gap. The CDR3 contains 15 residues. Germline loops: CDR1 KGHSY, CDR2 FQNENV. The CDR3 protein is CASSQYTVNNSPLHF. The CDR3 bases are TGTGCCAGCAGCCAATACACAGTCAATAATTCACCCCTCCACTTT.

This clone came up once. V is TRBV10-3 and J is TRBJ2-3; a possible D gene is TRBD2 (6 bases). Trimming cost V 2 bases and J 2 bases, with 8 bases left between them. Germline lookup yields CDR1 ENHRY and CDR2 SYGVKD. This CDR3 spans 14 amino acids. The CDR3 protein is CAISEGLYTDTQYF. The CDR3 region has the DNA TGTGCCATCAGTGAGGGACTATACACAGATACGCAGTATTTT.